These T cell receptor beta chains were read from a single sample in a study of T cell responses to AZD1222 COVID-19 vaccine. Using immunoSEQ multiplex PCR, the repertoire was profiled, and TCRdb retains in-frame clones only, with some absent. The table includes more than 75,000 clones, 90% to 95% detected once. The sequencing used peripheral blood, collected on day 0 of AZD1222 vaccination. These receptors all come from an adult in good health. Each CDR3 is given with its conserved first and last residue. D genes are given only for firm matches. Rows give clone size only sometimes, using once, few, many, or a class for an expanded clone.

size: once
J: TRBJ1-3
V: TRBV24-1
D: TRBD1
length: 17
CDR3: CATSDLRDRGFGNTIYF
DNA: TGTGCCACCAGTGATTTAAGGGACAGGGGCTTCGGAAACACCATATATTTT

size: .
J: TRBJ1-1
V: TRBV14
D: .
length: 13
CDR3: CASSNQGYTEAFF
DNA: TGTGCCAGCAGTAACCAGGGTTACACTGAAGCTTTCTTT

size: .
J: TRBJ1-5
V: TRBV19
D: .
length: 13
CDR3: CASSEGVGQPQHF
DNA: TGTGCCAGTAGTGAGGGGGTAGGGCAGCCCCAGCATTTT

size: .
J: TRBJ2-7
V: TRBV4-2
D: TRBD1
length: 15
CDR3: CASSHGQGKGAEQYF
DNA: TGTGCCAGCAGCCACGGACAGGGCAAAGGTGCCGAGCAGTACTTC

size: .
J: TRBJ2-5
V: TRBV6-5
D: .
length: 14
CDR3: CASGPSGREETQYF
DNA: TGTGCCAGCGGGCCCAGCGGCAGGGAAGAGACCCAGTACTTC

size: .
J: TRBJ2-7
V: TRBV10-1
D: TRBD2
length: 13
CDR3: CASRGLAGGEQYF
DNA: TGCGCCAGCAGAGGACTAGCGGGAGGCGAGCAGTACTTC

size: .
J: TRBJ2-1
V: TRBV7-2
D: .
length: 12
CDR3: CASSSDWGRQFF
DNA: TGTGCCAGCAGCTCGGACTGGGGGCGGCAGTTCTTC

size: .
J: TRBJ2-3
V: TRBV5-1
D: .
length: 14
CDR3: CASSLGATTDTQYF
DNA: TGCGCCAGCAGCTTGGGGGCCACCACAGATACGCAGTATTTT

size: .
J: TRBJ2-7
V: TRBV28
D: TRBD1
length: 14
CDR3: CASSSGQGYREQYF
DNA: TGTGCCAGCAGTTCAGGACAGGGGTATCGCGAGCAGTACTTC

size: once
J: TRBJ1-2
V: TRBV9
D: .
length: 15
CDR3: CASSHSVGREQGYTF
DNA: TGTGCCAGCAGCCACAGCGTAGGGAGGGAGCAAGGCTACACCTTC

size: .
J: TRBJ1-1
V: TRBV7-9
D: TRBD1
length: 16
CDR3: CASTLDREQLNTEAFF
DNA: TGTGCCAGCACCCTTGACAGGGAACAATTGAACACTGAAGCTTTCTTT

size: .
J: TRBJ1-6
V: TRBV18
D: TRBD1
length: 17
CDR3: CASSPISPGQGGSPLHF
DNA: TGTGCCAGCTCACCTATAAGTCCCGGACAGGGAGGTTCACCCCTCCACTTT

size: .
J: TRBJ1-2
V: TRBV18
D: .
length: 15
CDR3: CASSPQPREPYGYTF
DNA: TGTGCCAGCTCACCACAGCCCAGGGAACCTTATGGCTACACCTTC

size: .
J: TRBJ2-7
V: TRBV28
D: .
length: 15
CDR3: CASSPYRTYSYEQYF
DNA: TGTGCCAGCAGCCCCTATAGGACGTATTCCTACGAGCAGTACTTC

size: .
J: TRBJ1-2
V: TRBV5-1
D: TRBD1
length: 14
CDR3: CASSSGQGSYGYTF
DNA: TGCGCCAGCAGCTCGGGACAGGGGAGCTATGGCTACACCTTC

size: once
J: TRBJ2-7
V: TRBV7-8
D: .
length: 13
CDR3: CASQRLSSYEQYF
DNA: TGTGCCAGCCAAAGACTATCTTCCTACGAGCAGTACTTC

size: .
J: TRBJ1-1
V: TRBV9
D: .
length: 15
CDR3: CASSVGVREGTEAFF
DNA: TGTGCCAGCAGCGTAGGCGTCAGGGAGGGCACTGAAGCTTTCTTT

size: once
J: TRBJ2-7
V: TRBV6-2/TRBV6-3
D: .
length: 14
CDR3: CASSYRTPDHEQYF
DNA: TGTGCCAGCAGTTACCGAACACCGGACCACGAGCAGTACTTC

size: .
J: TRBJ2-7
V: TRBV7-2
D: TRBD2
length: 15
CDR3: CASSLKGGGAYEQYF
DNA: TGTGCCAGCAGCTTAAAGGGCGGGGGGGCGTACGAGCAGTACTTC

size: .
J: TRBJ2-1
V: TRBV6-5
D: TRBD1
length: 13
CDR3: CAISGTDYNEQFF
DNA: TGTGCCATCTCCGGGACAGACTACAATGAGCAGTTCTTC

size: .
J: TRBJ2-7
V: TRBV5-1
D: TRBD1
length: 14
CDR3: CASSSTGVGNEQYF
DNA: TGCGCCAGCAGCTCAACAGGGGTAGGCAACGAGCAGTACTTC

size: .
J: TRBJ2-5
V: TRBV7-6
D: TRBD2
length: 20
CDR3: CASSLDTRTSGRALRETQYF
DNA: TGTGCCAGCAGCTTAGATACACGGACTAGCGGGAGGGCCCTTCGGGAGACCCAGTACTTC

size: .
J: TRBJ2-7
V: TRBV28
D: .
length: 10
CDR3: CASSGGEQYF
DNA: TGTGCCAGCAGCGGGGGCGAGCAGTACTTC

size: .
J: TRBJ1-2
V: TRBV28
D: .
length: 14
CDR3: CASSLAGGIYGYTF
DNA: TGTGCCAGCAGTTTAGCGGGGGGAATCTATGGCTACACCTTC

size: .
J: TRBJ2-7
V: TRBV27
D: TRBD1
length: 15
CDR3: CASSYSPGQTYEQYF
DNA: TGTGCCAGCAGTTATTCACCGGGACAGACCTACGAGCAGTACTTC

size: .
J: TRBJ1-6
V: TRBV4-1
D: .
length: 14
CDR3: CASSQVGGDSPLHF
DNA: TGCGCCAGCAGCCAGGTGGGGGGGGATTCACCCCTCCACTTT

size: .
J: TRBJ1-6
V: TRBV7-9
D: .
length: 13
CDR3: CASSLAEGSPLHF
DNA: TGTGCCAGCAGCTTAGCCGAGGGTTCACCCCTCCACTTT

size: .
J: TRBJ2-3
V: TRBV5-1
D: TRBD2
length: 14
CDR3: CASRGGTSTDTQYF
DNA: TGCGCCAGCCGCGGGGGGACTAGCACAGATACGCAGTATTTT

size: .
J: TRBJ1-1
V: TRBV15
D: .
length: 14
CDR3: CATSRADRNTEAFF
DNA: TGTGCCACCAGCAGAGCAGACAGGAACACTGAAGCTTTCTTT

size: .
J: TRBJ2-2
V: TRBV5-1
D: .
length: 16
CDR3: CASSLNRPAGTGELFF
DNA: TGCGCCAGCAGCTTGAACAGGCCGGCGGGCACCGGGGAGCTGTTTTTT

size: .
J: TRBJ1-1
V: TRBV5-1
D: TRBD1
length: 14
CDR3: CASSWGQGKTEAFF
DNA: TGCGCCAGCAGCTGGGGACAGGGGAAAACGGAAGCTTTCTTT

size: .
J: TRBJ1-1
V: TRBV21-1
D: .
length: 12
CDR3: CASRVADTEAFF
DNA: TGTGCCAGCAGGGTTGCGGACACTGAAGCTTTCTTT

size: .
J: TRBJ1-2
V: TRBV5-6
D: .
length: 14
CDR3: CASSLPGTLYGYTF
DNA: TGTGCCAGCAGCTTGCCAGGGACCCTCTATGGCTACACCTTC

size: .
J: TRBJ1-1
V: TRBV7-2
D: .
length: 16
CDR3: CASSLAPLTRGTEAFF
DNA: TGTGCCAGCAGCTTAGCGCCTCTCACCCGGGGCACTGAAGCTTTCTTT

size: few
J: TRBJ1-1
V: TRBV5-1
D: .
length: 13
CDR3: CASSTRGGTEAFF
DNA: TGCGCCAGCAGCACCCGGGGAGGAACTGAAGCTTTCTTT

size: .
J: TRBJ1-2
V: TRBV5-6
D: TRBD1
length: 14
CDR3: CASSYKGQDYGYTF
DNA: TGTGCCAGCAGCTACAAAGGACAGGACTATGGCTACACCTTC